This passage covers 4 T cell receptor beta chains from one sample sequenced in a study of Graves' ophthalmopathy and Graves' hyperthyroidism. The sequenced template was RNA, covering the TCR beta CDR3 region. First-round RT-PCR relied on HTBI primers, and a second-round multiplex PCR came next. TCRdb fed the multiplex PCR reads into MiXCR, producing one record per CDR3 protein. The sample gives around 1.1 million distinct CDR3 sequences, 35% to 45% of which show up once; roughly 11% is in the top ten. Specimen: peripheral blood or thyroid tissue (not recorded which). The receptors were gathered from an adult man with Graves' hyperthyroidism.

The gene calls are TRBV4-3 and TRBJ1-2, with D unclear. This CDR3 region has 16 residues. From germline, CDR1 is LGHNA and CDR2 YSLEER. Trimming took 0 bases from V and 4 from J, leaving 15 bases between them. The CDR3 region is CASSQDPLAGGYGYTF. Written as DNA, the CDR3 is TGCGCCAGCAGCCAAGACCCGCTAGCTGGTGGCTATGGCTACACCTTC.

In its sample, this clonotype was seen a few times. The V call is TRBV6-2 or TRBV6-3, the J call TRBJ2-5, with 12 nucleotides matching TRBD2. V was clipped by 8 bases and J by 1 base; unmatched bases: 8. Germline lookup yields CDR1 MNHEY and CDR2 SVGEGT. The CDR3 contains 16 residues. CDR3: CASLDRLAGVQETQYF. The CDR3 DNA follows: TGTGCCAGCCTGGACAGACTAGCGGGGGTCCAAGAGACCCAGTACTTC.

The chain is built from TRBV20-1 and TRBJ1-4, with D perhaps TRBD1 (6 bases). Germline V gene data show CDR1 as DFQATT and CDR2 as SNEGSKA (reference sequence). The V gene lost 5 bases and the J gene lost 5 bases, with 18 bases spanning the gap. The CDR3 is 15 residues long. The CDR3 region has the DNA TGCAGTGCTGTCGGACAGCCCTTCACCAATGAAAAACTGTTTTTT. Translating gives CSAVGQPFTNEKLFF.

This clonotype showed up many times. J is TRBJ2-7 and V is TRBV20-1, with 7 bases fitting TRBD2. Germline V lookup: CDR1 DFQATT, CDR2 SNEGSKA (reference sequence). This CDR3 contains 12 residues. The CDR3 sequence is CRPGTKGYEQYF. CDR3 DNA: TGCCGTCCTGGGACTAAAGGATACGAGCAGTACTTC.